The 9 T cell receptor beta chains presented below share a single source sample, sequenced in a study of blood T cell repertoires in COVID-19. Sequencing used immunoSEQ multiplex PCR; TCRdb keeps in-frame clones, though not all of them. The sample carries 150,000 to 200,000 clones, approximately 81% recorded once. Sequenced: peripheral blood. The receptor set was obtained from a person in their 70s with COVID-19, enrolled during active disease.

The rearrangement uses TRBV10-1 and TRBJ2-2; 7 positions agree with TRBD2. Germline loops: CDR1 WNHNN, CDR2 SYGVQD (reference sequence). V lost 8 bases, J lost 0 bases, and 15 bases stayed unmatched. This CDR3 has 18 amino acids. The CDR3 sequence is CASGSASGEGSNTGELFF. The CDR3 nucleotides are TGCGCCAGCGGAAGCGCGAGCGGGGAGGGTTCGAACACCGGGGAGCTGTTTTTT.

The rearrangement joins TRBV5-1 to TRBJ2-7; no definite D call. The ends were cut back, 5 bases at V and 3 bases at J, with 12 bases in the middle. The CDR3 covers 13 residues. Germline CDR1 and CDR2: SGHRS and YFSETQ. The CDR3 sequence: CASRVSRSYEQYF. The CDR3 DNA reads TGCGCCAGCAGAGTTTCACGGAGCTACGAGCAGTACTTC.

The chain is built from TRBV6-5 and TRBJ1-6; TRBD1 might be the D (5 bases). Trimming stripped 0 bases from V and 5 bases from J, with 11 bases between. Germline CDR1 and CDR2: MNHEY and SVGAGI. CDR3 length: 16 amino acids. Written as DNA, the CDR3 is TGTGCCAGCAGTTACTCCGGACAAGGCAATAATTCACCCCTCCACTTT. Translated: CASSYSGQGNNSPLHF.

This clone occurred a few times. This sequence joins TRBV29-1 and TRBJ2-1; 7 positions agree with TRBD1. Per germline, CDR1 SQVTM and CDR2 ANQGSEA. The CDR3 totals 15 residues. With V trimmed by 3 bases and J by 4 bases, 9 bases remained unmatched. The CDR3 DNA reads as TGCAGCGTTGACCACATGACAGGGAGTTACAATGAGCAGTTCTTC. This sequence encodes CSVDHMTGSYNEQFF.

This chain connects TRBV28 to TRBJ2-6, with TRBD2 matching 7 bases. The J segment lost 0 bases and the V segment lost 5 bases, leaving 13 bases of the junction unmatched. The CDR3 has 19 amino acids. Germline CDR1 is MDHEN and CDR2 is SYDVKM. The CDR3 region is CASSDPLAGALSGANVLTF. The CDR3 DNA follows: TGTGCCAGCAGTGACCCTTTGGCGGGAGCCCTCTCTGGGGCCAACGTCCTGACTTTC.

V gene TRBV2 combines with J gene TRBJ1-5; D ambiguous. Germline V lookup: CDR1 SNHLY, CDR2 FYNNEI. V was pared by 1 base and J by 9 bases, with 10 bases between. This CDR3 has 13 amino acids. DNA of the CDR3: TGTGCCAGCAGTGAAGTAAACGGCGGGCCCCAGCATTTT. It specifies CASSEVNGGPQHF.

V gene TRBV7-9 combines with J gene TRBJ1-2, with D possibly being TRBD1 (6 bases). CDR3 size: 13 residues. Trimming stripped 5 bases from V and 8 bases from J, with 15 bases between. Germline V gene lookup returns CDR1 SEHNR and CDR2 FQNEAQ (reference sequence). CDR3 residues: CASSPNRERGYTF. Written as DNA, the CDR3 is TGTGCCAGCAGCCCGAACAGGGAAAGGGGCTACACCTTC.

The genes are TRBV28 and TRBJ2-4; tentative D call: TRBD1 (6 bases). Germline V gives CDR1 MDHEN, CDR2 SYDVKM. CDR3 size: 15 residues. Trimming pared 7 bases from V and 3 bases from J, leaving 16 bases between. The CDR3 DNA reads TGTGCCAGCACCCCTGGGCAGGGGAGCAAAAACATTCAGTACTTC. Translated, it gives CASTPGQGSKNIQYF.

The rearrangement links TRBV6-5 to TRBJ2-3; 7 bases fit TRBD2. This CDR3 is 14 amino acids long. Trimming cost V 7 bases and J 1 base; bases outside gene matches: 5. CDR1 and CDR2 from the germline V gene are MNHEY and SVGAGI. The CDR3 reads CASTNAGGTDTQYF. DNA for the CDR3: TGTGCCAGCACGAATGCGGGAGGCACAGATACGCAGTATTTT.